The source of this TCR beta chain is a study of CD8 T cells in Susac syndrome. Study observations and caveats: The study admitted that it had a relatively small number of individuals in its TCR sequencing and HLA analysis.

A note on this clonotype: Its antigen is as yet unknown.

RNA, at about 0.45 to 1 ug, was reverse transcribed with random hexamers. An immunoSEQ multiplex PCR generated amplified TCR beta CDR3 products spanning 54 Vbeta and 13 Jbeta. TCRdb re-called the immunoSEQ multiplex PCR reads through MiXCR, storing one row per CDR3 protein. The table lists more than 95,000 distinct CDR3 sequences, approximately 95% of them singletons. The study sequenced TCR beta in blood CD8+ and CD4+ T cells. This CDR3 spans 13 amino acids. Germline V gene sequence: CDR1 SGHRS, CDR2 YFSETQ. Trimming left V 5 bases short and J 5 bases short, with 13 bases between. The clonotype was recovered from a human donor with multiple sclerosis. The chain links TRBV5-1 to TRBJ1-2; TRBD1 might be the D (5 bases). The sequenced sample was CD8+ T cells from PBMCs. CDR3 in DNA: TGCGCCAGCAGGGCGGAAGAGGGGTATGGCTACACCTTC. Translation gives CASRAEEGYGYTF.